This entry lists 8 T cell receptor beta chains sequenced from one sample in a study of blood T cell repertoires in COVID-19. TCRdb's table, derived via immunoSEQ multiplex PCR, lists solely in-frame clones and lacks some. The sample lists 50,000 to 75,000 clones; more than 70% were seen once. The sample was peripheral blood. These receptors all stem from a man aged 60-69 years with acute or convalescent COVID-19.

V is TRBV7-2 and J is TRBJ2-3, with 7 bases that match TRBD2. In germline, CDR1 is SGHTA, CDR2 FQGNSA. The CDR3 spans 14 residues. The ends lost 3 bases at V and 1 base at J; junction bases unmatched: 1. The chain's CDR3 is CASSFAGGTDTQYF. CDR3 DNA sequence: TGTGCCAGCAGCTTCGCGGGAGGCACAGATACGCAGTATTTT.

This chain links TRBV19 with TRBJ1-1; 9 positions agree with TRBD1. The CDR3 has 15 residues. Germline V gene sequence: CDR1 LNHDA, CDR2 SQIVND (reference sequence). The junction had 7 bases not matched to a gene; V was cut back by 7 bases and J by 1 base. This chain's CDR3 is CASMGPGQGNTEAFF. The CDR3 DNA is TGTGCCAGTATGGGTCCGGGACAGGGGAACACTGAAGCTTTCTTT. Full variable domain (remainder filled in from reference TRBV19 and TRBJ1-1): DGGITQSPKYLFRKEGQNVTLSCEQNLNHDAMYWYRQDPGQGLRLIYYSQIVNDFQKGDIAEGYSVSREKKESFPLTVTSAQKNPTAFYLCASMGPGQGNTEAFFGQGTRLTVV.

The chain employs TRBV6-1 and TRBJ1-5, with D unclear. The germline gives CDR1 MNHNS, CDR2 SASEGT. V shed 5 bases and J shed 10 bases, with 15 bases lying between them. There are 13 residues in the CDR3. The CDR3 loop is CASSSGGGEPQHF. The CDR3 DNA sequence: TGTGCCAGCAGTTCAGGCGGAGGTGAACCCCAGCATTTT.

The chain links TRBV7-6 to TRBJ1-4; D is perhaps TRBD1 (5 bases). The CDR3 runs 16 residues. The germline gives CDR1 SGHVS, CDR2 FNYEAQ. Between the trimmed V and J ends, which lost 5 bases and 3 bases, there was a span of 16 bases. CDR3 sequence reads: CASSLGPGAANEKLFF. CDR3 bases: TGTGCCAGCAGCCTAGGCCCTGGGGCGGCTAATGAAAAACTGTTTTTT.

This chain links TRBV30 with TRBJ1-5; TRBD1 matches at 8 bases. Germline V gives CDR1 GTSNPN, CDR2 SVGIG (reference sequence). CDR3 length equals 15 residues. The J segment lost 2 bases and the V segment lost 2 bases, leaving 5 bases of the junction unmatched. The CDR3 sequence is CAWSPGQGGNQPQHF. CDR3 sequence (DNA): TGTGCCTGGAGTCCCGGACAGGGCGGCAATCAGCCCCAGCATTTT.

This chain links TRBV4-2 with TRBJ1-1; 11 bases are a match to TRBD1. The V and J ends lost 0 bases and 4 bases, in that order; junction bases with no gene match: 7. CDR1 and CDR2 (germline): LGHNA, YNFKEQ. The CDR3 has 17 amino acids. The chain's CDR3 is CASSQELGQGEGTEAFF. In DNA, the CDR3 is TGTGCCAGCAGCCAAGAGTTGGGACAGGGGGAAGGCACTGAAGCTTTCTTT.

The CDR3: CASSFRTDGYTF. DNA for the CDR3: TGTGCCAGCAGCTTTAGGACAGATGGCTACACCTTC. The chain is built from TRBV3-1 (or the pseudogene TRBV3-2) and TRBJ1-2, with D possibly being TRBD1 (6 bases). Per the germline V gene, CDR1 is LGHDT and CDR2 is YNNKEL (reference sequence). Deletions cut 5 bases from V and 6 bases from J, with 10 bases between. CDR3 length equals 12 residues.

The CDR3 is CASKKGGANTEAFF. CDR3 in DNA: TGTGCCAGCAAAAAGGGAGGGGCGAACACTGAAGCTTTCTTT. This chain connects TRBV7-2 to TRBJ1-1; D perhaps matches TRBD1 (5 bases). The CDR3 has 14 amino acids. The ends were cut back, 7 bases at V and 1 base at J, with 13 bases in the middle. Germline loops: CDR1 SGHTA, CDR2 FQGNSA.